Given below is one T cell receptor (beta chain) in context. Study processing details: Amplifying reference gene primers gave estimates of nucleated cell counts. Method: immunoSEQ multiplex PCR; TCRdb's copy keeps in-frame clones and lacks some. V and J calls and clone size are given by that table; D and trimming were obtained from the DNA. The sample holds around 82,000 clones, about 89% seen once. The sample comes from a study of blood T cell repertoires in COVID-19. Study-level information: Donors in the United States, Italy and Spain gave samples during acute or convalescent COVID-19. Sample material is recorded as cDNA or gDNA derived from T cells, B-cell-depleted T cells, or PBMCs.

J gave up 6 bases and V 4 bases, and 7 bases lay outside the gene matches. The germline CDR1 and CDR2 sequences are LGHDT and YNNKEL (reference sequence). The CDR3 spans 14 residues. This TCR derives from a man between 70 and 80 years old with active or convalescent COVID-19. The sequenced material came from peripheral blood. This chain uses TRBV3-1 (or the pseudogene TRBV3-2) with TRBJ2-5, with 8 positions matching TRBD2. The CDR3 protein is CASSPGGGPKTQYF. The CDR3 nucleotides read TGTGCCAGCAGCCCCGGGGGGGGGCCCAAGACCCAGTACTTC.